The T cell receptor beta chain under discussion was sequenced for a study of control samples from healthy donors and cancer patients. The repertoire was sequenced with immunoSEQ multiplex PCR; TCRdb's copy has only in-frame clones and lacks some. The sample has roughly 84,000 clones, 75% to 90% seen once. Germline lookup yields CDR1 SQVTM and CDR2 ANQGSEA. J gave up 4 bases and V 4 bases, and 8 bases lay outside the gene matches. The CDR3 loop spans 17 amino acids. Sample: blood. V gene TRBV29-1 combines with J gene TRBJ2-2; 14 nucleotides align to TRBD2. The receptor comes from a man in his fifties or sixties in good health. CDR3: CSVAGTSGGFLTGELFF. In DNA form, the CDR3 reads TGCAGCGTTGCCGGGACTAGCGGGGGTTTTCTCACCGGGGAGCTGTTTTTT.